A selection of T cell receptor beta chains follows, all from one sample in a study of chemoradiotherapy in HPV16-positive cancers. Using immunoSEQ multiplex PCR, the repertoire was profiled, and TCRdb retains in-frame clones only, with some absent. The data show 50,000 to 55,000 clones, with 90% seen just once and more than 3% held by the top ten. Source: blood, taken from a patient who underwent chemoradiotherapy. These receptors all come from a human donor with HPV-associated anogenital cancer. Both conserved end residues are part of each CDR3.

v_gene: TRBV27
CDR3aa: CASSIRGLQETQYF

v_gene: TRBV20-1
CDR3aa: CSAGSRGPLHF

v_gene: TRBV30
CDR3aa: CAWRGTRTGEQYF

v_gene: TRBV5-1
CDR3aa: CASSPTEAYEQYF

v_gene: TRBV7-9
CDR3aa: CASSLGTYNEQFF

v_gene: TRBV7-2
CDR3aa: CASSLGGLNYGYTF

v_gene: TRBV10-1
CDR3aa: CPSRRGGSYEQYF

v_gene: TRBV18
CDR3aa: CASSPGPTDTQYF

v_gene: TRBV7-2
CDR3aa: CASSLGPGTYEQYF

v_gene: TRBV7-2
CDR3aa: CASSHGLAGGQNIQYF

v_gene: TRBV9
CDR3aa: CASSPQTSGGTYEQYF

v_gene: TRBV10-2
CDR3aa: CASSERGRNTEAFF

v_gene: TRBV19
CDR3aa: CASSINGPRGGYTF

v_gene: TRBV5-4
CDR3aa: CANSLGDRHGETQYF

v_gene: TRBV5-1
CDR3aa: CASSLEPGQYTDTQYF

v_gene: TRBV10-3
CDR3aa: CAISSGGSTTGELFF

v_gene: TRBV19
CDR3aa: CASSWANVLTF

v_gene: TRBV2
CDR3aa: CASRTGVGSPLHF

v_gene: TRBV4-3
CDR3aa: CASSQDSRSGANVLTF

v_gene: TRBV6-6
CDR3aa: CASSYSIRSDTEAFF

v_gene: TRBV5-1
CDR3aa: CASLLNPRGSTDTQYF

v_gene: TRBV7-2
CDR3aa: CASSLKGGRGTEAFF

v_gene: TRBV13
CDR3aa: CASSPSPGTSSLDTQYF

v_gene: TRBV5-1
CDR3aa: CASSWSGTGGDEQYF

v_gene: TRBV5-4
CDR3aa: CASSLGGVTYNEQFF

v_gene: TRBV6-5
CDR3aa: CASSYSIGGGTGELFF

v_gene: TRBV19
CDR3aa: CASSTDRASNQPQHF

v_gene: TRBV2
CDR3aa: CASGGVTDTQYF

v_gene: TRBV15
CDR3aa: CATSRERGGANVLTF

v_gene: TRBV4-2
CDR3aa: CASSQSSSFYEQYF

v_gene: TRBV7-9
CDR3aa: CASSRQAYEQYF

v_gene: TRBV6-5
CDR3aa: CASRFTGRQETQYF

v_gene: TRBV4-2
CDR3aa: CASSQDLGGWETQYF

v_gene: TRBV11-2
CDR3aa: CASSHSSTGEAFF

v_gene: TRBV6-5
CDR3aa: CASSYKGLSSIQYF

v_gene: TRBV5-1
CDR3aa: CASSLGTGENTEAFF

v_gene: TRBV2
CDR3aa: CASSESGDNYGYTF

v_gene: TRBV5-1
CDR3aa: CASSGQSLGADTQYF

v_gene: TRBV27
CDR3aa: CASTDREDKRRYGYTF

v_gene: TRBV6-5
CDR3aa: CASSYSQGLNYEQYF

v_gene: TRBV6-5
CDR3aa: CASRRQTYSNQPQHF

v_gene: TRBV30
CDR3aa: CAWSLTGRAGYTF

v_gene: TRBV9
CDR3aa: CASSVGPGLAGVGGDNEQFF

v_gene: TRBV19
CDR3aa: CASSYSQPAEQYF

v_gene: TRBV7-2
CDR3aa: CASRGQSSGNTIYF

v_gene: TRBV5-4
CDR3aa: CATRGANEKLFF